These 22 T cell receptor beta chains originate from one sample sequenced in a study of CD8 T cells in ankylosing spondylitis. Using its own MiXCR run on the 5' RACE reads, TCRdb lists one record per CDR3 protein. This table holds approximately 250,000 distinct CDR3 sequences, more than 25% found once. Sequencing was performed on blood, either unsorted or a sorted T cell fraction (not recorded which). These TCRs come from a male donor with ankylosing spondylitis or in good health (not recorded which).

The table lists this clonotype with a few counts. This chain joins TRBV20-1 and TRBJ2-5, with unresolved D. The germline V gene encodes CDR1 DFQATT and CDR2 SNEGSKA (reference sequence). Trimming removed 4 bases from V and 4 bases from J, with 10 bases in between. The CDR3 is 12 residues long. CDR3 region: CSANLASETQYF. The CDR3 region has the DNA TGCAGTGCTAACCTCGCATCAGAGACCCAGTACTTC.

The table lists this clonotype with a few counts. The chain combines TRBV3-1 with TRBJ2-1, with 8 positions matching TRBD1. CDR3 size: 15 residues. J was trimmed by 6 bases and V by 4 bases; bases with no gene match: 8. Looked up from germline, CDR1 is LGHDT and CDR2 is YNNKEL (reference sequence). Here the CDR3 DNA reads TGTGCCAGCAGCCCCAGACAGGGGATGGGCAATGAGCAGTTCTTC. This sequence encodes CASSPRQGMGNEQFF.

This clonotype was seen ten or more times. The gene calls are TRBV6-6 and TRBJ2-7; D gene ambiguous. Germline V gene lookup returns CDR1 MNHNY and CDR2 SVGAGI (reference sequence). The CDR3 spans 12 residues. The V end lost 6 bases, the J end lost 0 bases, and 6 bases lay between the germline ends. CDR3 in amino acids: CASSPTSYEQYF. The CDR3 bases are TGTGCCAGCAGCCCGACCTCCTACGAGCAGTACTTC.

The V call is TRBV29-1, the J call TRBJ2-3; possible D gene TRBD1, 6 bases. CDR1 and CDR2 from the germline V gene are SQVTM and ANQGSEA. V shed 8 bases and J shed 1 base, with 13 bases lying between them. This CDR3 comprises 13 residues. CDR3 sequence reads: CSIQTGRTDTQYF. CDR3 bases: TGCAGCATACAGACAGGCCGCACAGATACGCAGTATTTT.

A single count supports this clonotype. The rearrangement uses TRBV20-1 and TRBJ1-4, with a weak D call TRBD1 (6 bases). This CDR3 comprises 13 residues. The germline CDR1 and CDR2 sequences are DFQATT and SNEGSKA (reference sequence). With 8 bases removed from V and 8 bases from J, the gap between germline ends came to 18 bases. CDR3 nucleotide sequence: TGCAGTCCCCGGGAGGGGGTGCAGGAAAAACTGTTTTTT. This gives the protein CSPREGVQEKLFF.

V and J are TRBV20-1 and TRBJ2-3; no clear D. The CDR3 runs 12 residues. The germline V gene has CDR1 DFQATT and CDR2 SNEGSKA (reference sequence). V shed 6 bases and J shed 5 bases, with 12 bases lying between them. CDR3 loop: CSAPPSQDTQYF. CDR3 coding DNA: TGCAGTGCGCCCCCTAGTCAAGATACGCAGTATTTT.

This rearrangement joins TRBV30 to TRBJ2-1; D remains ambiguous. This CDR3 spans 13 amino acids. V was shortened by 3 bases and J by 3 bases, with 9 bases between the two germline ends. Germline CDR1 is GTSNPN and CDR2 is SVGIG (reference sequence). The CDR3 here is CAWSKSSYNEQFF. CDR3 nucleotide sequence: TGTGCCTGGAGCAAGTCCAGCTACAATGAGCAGTTCTTC.

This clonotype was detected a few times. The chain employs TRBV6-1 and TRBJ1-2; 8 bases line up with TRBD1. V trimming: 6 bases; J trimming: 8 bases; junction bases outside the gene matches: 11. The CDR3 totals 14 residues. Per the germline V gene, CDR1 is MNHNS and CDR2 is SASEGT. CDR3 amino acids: CASSVGQGLSGYTF. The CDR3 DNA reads TGTGCCAGCAGCGTAGGACAGGGCCTAAGCGGCTACACCTTC.

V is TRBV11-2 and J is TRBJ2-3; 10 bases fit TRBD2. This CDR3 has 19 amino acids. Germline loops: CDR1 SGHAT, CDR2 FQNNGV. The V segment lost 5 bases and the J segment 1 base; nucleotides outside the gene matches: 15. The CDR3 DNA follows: TGTGCCAGCAGCGCAAGGGTCCCAGCGGGGGGGCCGGGCACAGATACGCAGTATTTT. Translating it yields CASSARVPAGGPGTDTQYF.

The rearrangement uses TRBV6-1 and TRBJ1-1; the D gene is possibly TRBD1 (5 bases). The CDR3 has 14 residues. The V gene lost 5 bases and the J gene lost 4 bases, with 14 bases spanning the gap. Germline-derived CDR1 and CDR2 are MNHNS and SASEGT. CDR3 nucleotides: TGTGCCAGCAGTCAGGGTTGGGGGAGCACTGAAGCTTTCTTT. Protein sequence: CASSQGWGSTEAFF.

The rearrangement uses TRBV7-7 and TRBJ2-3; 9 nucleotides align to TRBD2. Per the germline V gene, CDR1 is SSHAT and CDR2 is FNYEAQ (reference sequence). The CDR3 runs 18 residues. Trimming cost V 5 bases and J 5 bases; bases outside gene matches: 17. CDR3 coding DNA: TGTGCCAGCAGCCCCTTAGCGGGGGCCGACTCCAAGGGAGATACGCAGTATTTT. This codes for CASSPLAGADSKGDTQYF.

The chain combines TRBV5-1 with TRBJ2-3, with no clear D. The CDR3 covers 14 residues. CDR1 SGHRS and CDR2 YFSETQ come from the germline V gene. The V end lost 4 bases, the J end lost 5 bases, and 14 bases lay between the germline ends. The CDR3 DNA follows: TGCGCCAGCAGCGTTGGGCCCACTCAAGATACGCAGTATTTT. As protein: CASSVGPTQDTQYF.

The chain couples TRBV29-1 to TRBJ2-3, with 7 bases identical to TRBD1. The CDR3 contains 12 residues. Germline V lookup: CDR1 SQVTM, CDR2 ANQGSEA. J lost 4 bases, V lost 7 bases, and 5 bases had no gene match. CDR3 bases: TGCAGCGGACTACAGGGGTCAGATACGCAGTATTTT. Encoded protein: CSGLQGSDTQYF.

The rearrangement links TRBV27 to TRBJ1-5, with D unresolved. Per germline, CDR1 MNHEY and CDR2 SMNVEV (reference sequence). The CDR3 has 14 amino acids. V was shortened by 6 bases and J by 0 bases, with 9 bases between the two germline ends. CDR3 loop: CASSSGYSNQPQHF. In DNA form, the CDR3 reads TGTGCCAGCAGCTCGGGATATAGCAATCAGCCCCAGCATTTT.

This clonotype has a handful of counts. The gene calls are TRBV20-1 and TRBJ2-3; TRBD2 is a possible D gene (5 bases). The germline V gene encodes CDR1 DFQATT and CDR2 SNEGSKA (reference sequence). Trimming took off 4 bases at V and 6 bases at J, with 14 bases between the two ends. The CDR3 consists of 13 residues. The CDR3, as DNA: TGCAGTGCTACTGGGCGTACGGGGGATACGCAGTATTTT. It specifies CSATGRTGDTQYF.

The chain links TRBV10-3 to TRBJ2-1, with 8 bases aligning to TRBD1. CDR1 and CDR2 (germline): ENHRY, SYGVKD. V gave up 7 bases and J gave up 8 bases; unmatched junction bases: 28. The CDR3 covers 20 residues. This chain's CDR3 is CAINGGPPGTGAAQRDEQFF. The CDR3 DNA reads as TGTGCCATCAATGGGGGCCCCCCGGGGACAGGCGCCGCACAACGGGATGAGCAGTTCTTC.

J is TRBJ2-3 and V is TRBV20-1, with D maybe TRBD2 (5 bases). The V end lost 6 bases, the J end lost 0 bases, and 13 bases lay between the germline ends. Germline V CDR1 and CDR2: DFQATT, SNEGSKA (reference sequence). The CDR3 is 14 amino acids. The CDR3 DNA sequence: TGCAGTGCCCTCCTGGAGGCTAGCACAGATACGCAGTATTTT. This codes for CSALLEASTDTQYF.

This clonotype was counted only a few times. The CDR3 DNA reads as TGCAGTGCGAACAGACCGGAGGAAAAACTGTTTTTT. Protein product: CSANRPEEKLFF. The chain couples TRBV20-1 to TRBJ1-4; unclear D gene. V was pared by 6 bases and J by 8 bases, with 13 bases between. From germline, CDR1 is DFQATT and CDR2 SNEGSKA (reference sequence). The CDR3 spans 12 residues.

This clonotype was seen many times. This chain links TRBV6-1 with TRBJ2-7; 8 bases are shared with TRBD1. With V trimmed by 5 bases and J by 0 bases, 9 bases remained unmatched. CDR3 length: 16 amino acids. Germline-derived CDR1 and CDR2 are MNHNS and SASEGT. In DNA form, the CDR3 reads TGTGCCAGCAGTCTGCCAAGGACAGGGTCCTCCTACGAGCAGTACTTC. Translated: CASSLPRTGSSYEQYF.

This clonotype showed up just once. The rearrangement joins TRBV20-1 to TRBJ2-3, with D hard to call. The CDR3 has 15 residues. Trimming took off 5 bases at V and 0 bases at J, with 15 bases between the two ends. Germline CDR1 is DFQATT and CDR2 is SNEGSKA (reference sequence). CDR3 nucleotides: TGCAGTGCTCACCCCAAGCGACCTAGCACAGATACGCAGTATTTT. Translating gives CSAHPKRPSTDTQYF.

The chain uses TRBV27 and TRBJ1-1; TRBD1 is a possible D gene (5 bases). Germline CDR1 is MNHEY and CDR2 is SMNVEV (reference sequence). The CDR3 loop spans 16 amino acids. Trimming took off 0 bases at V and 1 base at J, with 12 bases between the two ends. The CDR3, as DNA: TGTGCCAGCAGTTTATCTGGGGGGATTGGGAACACTGAAGCTTTCTTT. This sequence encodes CASSLSGGIGNTEAFF.

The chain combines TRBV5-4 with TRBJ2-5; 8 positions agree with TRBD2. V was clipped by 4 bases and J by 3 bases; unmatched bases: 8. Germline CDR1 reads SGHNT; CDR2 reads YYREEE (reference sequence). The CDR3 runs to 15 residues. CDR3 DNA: TGTGCCAGCAGCCCCCGGGAAGCGGGGGAAGAGACCCAGTACTTC. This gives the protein CASSPREAGEETQYF.